The TCR beta chain described here comes from a study of T cell responses to AZD1222 COVID-19 vaccine. General study results and limits: Females made up more of the donors, who were largely white British, and clonal diversity may have come out too low.

The CDR3 has 15 residues. Germline loops: CDR1 SGHNT, CDR2 YYREEE (reference sequence). Trimming took 4 bases from V and 2 from J, leaving 16 bases between them. Concerning this clone itself: The antigen is not known.

Repertoires were generated with immunoSEQ multiplex PCR, while TCRdb's copy carries only in-frame clones and drops some. The data hold 150,000 to 200,000 clones, with approximately 90% observed a single time. The genes are TRBV5-4 and TRBJ2-7, with D unclear. This material consisted of peripheral blood, taken 28 days after the second AZD1222 dose. The sequence came from an adult who received the AZD1222 COVID-19 vaccine. The chain's CDR3 is CASSPSGSTAYEQYF. The CDR3 DNA sequence: TGTGCCAGCAGCCCCTCGGGTAGCACCGCCTACGAGCAGTACTTC.